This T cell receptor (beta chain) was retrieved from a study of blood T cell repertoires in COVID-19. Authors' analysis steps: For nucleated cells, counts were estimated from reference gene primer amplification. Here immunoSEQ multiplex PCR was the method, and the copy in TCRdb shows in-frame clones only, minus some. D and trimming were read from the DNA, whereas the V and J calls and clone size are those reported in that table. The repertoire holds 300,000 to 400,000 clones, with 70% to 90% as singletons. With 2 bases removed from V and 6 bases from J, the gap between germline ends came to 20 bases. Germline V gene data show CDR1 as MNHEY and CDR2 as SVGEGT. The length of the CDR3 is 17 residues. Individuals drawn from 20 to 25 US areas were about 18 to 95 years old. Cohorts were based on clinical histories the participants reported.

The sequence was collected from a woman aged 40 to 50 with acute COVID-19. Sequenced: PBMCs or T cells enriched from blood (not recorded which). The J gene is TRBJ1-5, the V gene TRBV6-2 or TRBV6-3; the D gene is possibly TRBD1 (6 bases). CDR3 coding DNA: TGTGCCAGCAGTTACCTAGATCTGGGGGCCCGGAGTCAGCCCCAGCATTTT. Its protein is CASSYLDLGARSQPQHF.